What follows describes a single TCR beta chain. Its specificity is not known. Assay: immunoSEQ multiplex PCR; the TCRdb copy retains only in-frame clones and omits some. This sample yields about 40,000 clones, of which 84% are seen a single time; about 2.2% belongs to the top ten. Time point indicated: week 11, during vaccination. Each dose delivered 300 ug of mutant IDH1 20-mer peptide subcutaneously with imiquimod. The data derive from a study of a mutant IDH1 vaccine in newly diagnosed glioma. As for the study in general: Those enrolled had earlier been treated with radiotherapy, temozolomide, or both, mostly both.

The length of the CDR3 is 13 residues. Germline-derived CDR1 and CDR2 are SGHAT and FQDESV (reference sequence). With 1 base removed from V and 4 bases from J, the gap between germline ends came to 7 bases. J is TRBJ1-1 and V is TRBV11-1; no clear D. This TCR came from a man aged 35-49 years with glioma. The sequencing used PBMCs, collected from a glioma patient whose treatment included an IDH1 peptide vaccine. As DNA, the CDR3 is TGTGCCAGCAGCTTAGGTGAGGGCACTGAAGCTTTCTTT. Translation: CASSLGEGTEAFF.